One sample yielded the 13 T cell receptor beta chains listed below, sequenced in a study of technical replicates of blood from several donors. Libraries were prepared by immunoSEQ multiplex PCR; TCRdb keeps only in-frame clonotypes and omits some of them. The sample records 60,000 to 90,000 clones, 95% to 98% being singletons. Source material: T cells isolated from PBMCs. The receptors were sampled from a human donor in good health.

V is TRBV6-4 and J is TRBJ2-5, with D possibly being TRBD2 (6 bases). Germline-derived CDR1 and CDR2 are MRHNA and SNTAGT. Deletions cut 1 base from V and 5 bases from J, with 14 bases between. CDR3 length: 15 amino acids. The CDR3 region is CASSDCREIRETQYF. The CDR3 bases are TGTGCCAGCAGTGACTGTCGGGAGATTCGGGAGACCCAGTACTTC.

The DNA for the CDR3 is TGTGCCAGCAGCCCGACACCCGGGACCGGACTAGGGCGGGGTGAGCAGTTCTTC. Its protein product is CASSPTPGTGLGRGEQFF. The chain recombines TRBV7-9 with TRBJ2-1; 7 nucleotides agree with TRBD2. Germline V lookup: CDR1 SEHNR, CDR2 FQNEAQ (reference sequence). CDR3 length: 18 amino acids. Trimming cost V 5 bases and J 9 bases; bases outside gene matches: 22.

The V call is TRBV7-2, the J call TRBJ2-3; a weak D match, TRBD1 (6 bases). The germline V gene encodes CDR1 SGHTA and CDR2 FQGNSA. The CDR3 spans 15 residues. V lost 5 bases to trimming and J lost 1 base, with 13 bases between them. The CDR3 coding sequence is TGTGCCAGCAGCCACCCTAAGGGGGGCACAGATACGCAGTATTTT. Protein product: CASSHPKGGTDTQYF. Full variable domain (rest looked up from reference TRBV7-2 and TRBJ2-3): GAGVSQSPSNKVTEKGKDVELRCDPISGHTALYWYRQSLGQGLEFLIYFQGNSAPDKSGLPSDRFSAERTGGSVSTLTIQRTQQEDSAVYLCASSHPKGGTDTQYFGPGTRLTVL.

V gene TRBV27 combines with J gene TRBJ1-1; the match to TRBD1 covers 7 bases. There are 15 residues in the CDR3. J lost 0 bases, V lost 6 bases, and 7 bases had no gene match. CDR1 and CDR2 (germline): MNHEY, SMNVEV (reference sequence). The CDR3 loop is CASSWTGPMNTEAFF. In DNA, the CDR3 is TGTGCCAGCAGCTGGACAGGCCCTATGAACACTGAAGCTTTCTTT.

The chain uses TRBV5-1 and TRBJ2-2, with D possibly TRBD2 on 7 matching bases. V lost 4 bases, J lost 5 bases, and 12 bases lay in between. This CDR3 has 14 amino acids. The germline V gene has CDR1 SGHRS and CDR2 YFSETQ. The CDR3: CASSRGGATGELFF. The CDR3, as DNA: TGCGCCAGCAGCCGTGGGGGGGCGACCGGGGAGCTGTTTTTT.

The rearrangement links TRBV4-1 to TRBJ2-1; 8 bases line up with TRBD1. The CDR3 totals 14 residues. V dropped 4 bases and J dropped 7; count of bases not matched to a gene: 6. CDR1 is MGHRA, CDR2 YSYEKL, per germline. CDR3 DNA: TGCGCCAGCAGCCCGGGACAGGTCACTAATGAGCAGTTCTTC. It is translated as CASSPGQVTNEQFF.

The chain couples TRBV4-1 to TRBJ1-4, with a weak D call TRBD1 (5 bases). The CDR3 is 12 amino acids. The ends were cut back, 6 bases at V and 5 bases at J, with 7 bases in the middle. Germline CDR1 MGHRA, CDR2 YSYEKL. CDR3 residues: CASRGANEKLFF. The DNA of the CDR3 is TGCGCCAGCAGAGGGGCGAATGAAAAACTGTTTTTT.

This rearrangement joins TRBV2 to TRBJ2-3; the D gene is possibly TRBD2 (6 bases). This CDR3 has 17 residues. Trimming stripped 5 bases from V and 3 bases from J, with 21 bases between. Germline values: CDR1 SNHLY, CDR2 FYNNEI. In DNA form, the CDR3 reads TGTGCCAGCAGTTGGGAGGAGGAACGCCCGGGGACAGATACGCAGTATTTT. Translation gives CASSWEEERPGTDTQYF. Full variable domain (missing parts from reference TRBV2 and TRBJ2-3): EPEVTQTPSHQVTQMGQEVILRCVPISNHLYFYWYRQILGQKVEFLVSFYNNEISEKSEIFDDQFSVERPDGSNFTLKIRSTKLEDSAMYFCASSWEEERPGTDTQYFGPGTRLTVL.

The chain carries TRBV19 and TRBJ2-1; perhaps TRBD1 as D (6 bases). There are 15 residues in the CDR3. The V and J ends lost 5 bases and 0 bases respectively, with 11 bases between them. In germline, CDR1 is LNHDA, CDR2 SQIVND (reference sequence). CDR3 in amino acids: CASSSGVSSYNEQFF. CDR3 nucleotides: TGTGCCAGTAGTTCAGGGGTTAGCTCCTACAATGAGCAGTTCTTC.

This chain connects TRBV27 to TRBJ1-1, with a weak D call TRBD1 (6 bases). V lost 0 bases and J lost 11, with 16 bases in between. Germline CDR1 is MNHEY and CDR2 is SMNVEV (reference sequence). The CDR3 is 14 amino acids. The CDR3 nucleotides read TGTGCCAGCAGTTTATCATGGGGGCGGGCAAAGGCTTTCTTT. Translating gives CASSLSWGRAKAFF.

The chain has TRBV2 and TRBJ2-2; TRBD2 matches at 9 bases. This CDR3 region has 17 residues. Per germline, CDR1 SNHLY and CDR2 FYNNEI. J gave up 0 bases and V 6 bases, and 8 bases lay outside the gene matches. The CDR3 DNA is TGTGCCAGCAGGGGGGGTAGCGGGGGACCGAACACCGGGGAGCTGTTTTTT. This gives the protein CASRGGSGGPNTGELFF.

The rearrangement links TRBV27 to TRBJ2-2; D is undetermined. V shed 3 bases and J shed 1 base, with 6 bases lying between them. There are 14 residues in the CDR3. Germline V gene sequence: CDR1 MNHEY, CDR2 SMNVEV (reference sequence). The CDR3 coding sequence is TGTGCCAGCAGTTTGGCCTTGAACACCGGGGAGCTGTTTTTT. It encodes CASSLALNTGELFF.

This rearrangement joins TRBV5-6 to TRBJ2-2, with TRBD1 identical over 7 bases. V gave up 3 bases and J gave up 0 bases; unmatched junction bases: 8. CDR1 is SGHDT, CDR2 YYEEEE, per germline. The CDR3 is 17 residues long. This chain's CDR3 is CASSSYSGTANTGELFF. The CDR3 nucleotides are TGTGCCAGCAGCTCGTATTCCGGGACAGCGAACACCGGGGAGCTGTTTTTT.